The rows below give T cell receptor beta chains drawn from one sample of a study of CD4 T cells in relation to SARS-CoV-2 and coronaviruses. Profiled with immunoSEQ multiplex PCR; TCRdb holds only in-frame clones, not every one. The data contain about 41,000 clones, over 70% of them singletons. Their antigen targets remain unknown. Sequenced sample: naive CD4+ T cells from PBMCs, cultured in vitro. The receptors here all came from an adult with COVID-19. The CDR3 runs from the conserved cysteine through the conserved F or W. D genes are given only for firm matches. Size is omitted from some rows. Given values are once, few, many or a class for expanded clones.

TRBJ1-5,-,TRBV27,TRBD1,CASSPRDRSNQPQHF,TGTGCCAGCAGTCCCAGGGACAGGAGCAATCAGCCCCAGCATTTT
TRBJ2-4,-,TRBV5-1,-,CASSLGQVKKNIQYF,TGCGCCAGCAGCTTGGGACAGGTGAAAAAAAACATTCAGTACTTC
TRBJ1-5,-,TRBV21-1,-,CASSPPAGTGVKYSNQPQHF,TGTGCCAGCAGCCCCCCTGCCGGGACAGGAGTTAAATATAGCAATCAGCCCCAGCATTTT
TRBJ2-1,few,TRBV2,TRBD1,CASRRDRYNEQFF,TGTGCCAGCCGCCGGGACAGATACAATGAGCAGTTCTTC
TRBJ2-7,once,TRBV2,-,CASNVRSYEQYF,TGTGCCAGCAATGTGAGGTCCTACGAGCAGTACTTC
TRBJ2-1,few,TRBV19,-,CASRETRSSYNEQFF,TGTGCCAGTAGAGAGACAAGAAGCTCCTACAATGAGCAGTTCTTC
TRBJ1-6,-,TRBV2,-,CASRGQFGSPLHF,TGTGCCAGCAGAGGACAGTTCGGATCACCCCTCCACTTT
TRBJ2-3,-,TRBV5-1,-,CASSDSTDPRTDTQYF,TGCGCCAGCAGCGACTCGACAGACCCTCGCACAGATACGCAGTATTTT
TRBJ2-3,-,TRBV7-9,TRBD2,CASSSEPWGTTSTDTQYF,TGTGCCAGCAGCTCAGAACCTTGGGGGACTACTAGCACAGATACGCAGTATTTT
TRBJ1-1,few,TRBV2,-,CANLPRMNTEAFF,TGTGCCAACCTACCCCGAATGAACACTGAAGCTTTCTTT
TRBJ2-2,-,TRBV7-9,-,CASSHDTGPNAGELFF,TGTGCCAGCAGCCACGACACAGGGCCCAACGCCGGGGAGCTGTTTTTT
TRBJ2-2,-,TRBV3-1/TRBV3-2,-,CASSLYGELFF,TGTGCCAGCAGCCTTTACGGGGAGCTGTTTTTT
TRBJ2-3,-,TRBV7-9,TRBD2,CASSYLAGGSDTQYF,TGTGCCAGCAGCTACCTAGCGGGAGGGTCGGATACGCAGTATTTT
TRBJ2-3,-,TRBV3-1/TRBV3-2,-,CASSQDPGVTDTQYF,TGTGCCAGCAGCCAAGATCCGGGGGTCACAGATACGCAGTATTTT
TRBJ2-5,once,TRBV12-3/TRBV12-4,-,CASSFIETQYF,TGTGCCAGCAGTTTTATAGAGACCCAGTACTTC
TRBJ2-5,-,TRBV11-3,TRBD2,CASSPGTSGSTETQYF,TGTGCCAGCAGCCCCGGGACTAGCGGGAGCACAGAGACCCAGTACTTC
TRBJ1-4,once,TRBV18,TRBD1,CASSPGTGGAGEKLFF,TGTGCCAGCTCACCAGGGACAGGGGGCGCAGGTGAAAAACTGTTTTTT
TRBJ2-7,once,TRBV7-2,TRBD2,CASSTRTSGSQLEQYF,TGTGCCAGCAGCACACGGACTAGCGGGAGTCAGCTCGAGCAGTACTTC
TRBJ2-7,-,TRBV6-1,TRBD2,CASSDVPPGGSRYEQYF,TGTGCCAGCAGTGACGTCCCACCGGGAGGGAGCCGCTACGAGCAGTACTTC
TRBJ1-1,few,TRBV30,-,CAWSAGTQNTEAFF,TGTGCCTGGAGTGCCGGGACACAGAACACTGAAGCTTTCTTT
TRBJ2-1,once,TRBV11-2,TRBD2,CASSSTSAYNEQFF,TGTGCCAGCAGCTCCACTAGCGCTTACAATGAGCAGTTCTTC
TRBJ2-1,-,TRBV18,-,CASSTDGSSYNEQFF,TGTGCCAGCTCAACGGACGGGAGTTCCTACAATGAGCAGTTCTTC